This T cell receptor beta chain was sequenced during a study of control samples from healthy donors and cancer patients. Profiled with immunoSEQ multiplex PCR; TCRdb holds only in-frame clones, not every one. Counted here are more than 95,000 clones, 75% to 90% occurring once; the ten biggest clones make up around 1.2%. Trimming stripped 2 bases from V and 3 bases from J, with 10 bases between. The germline V gene has CDR1 SGHDN and CDR2 FVKESK. This CDR3 comprises 14 residues. The V gene is TRBV14, the J gene TRBJ1-2, with TRBD1 as a possible D gene (5 bases). This TCR derives from a woman aged 45-65 years with colorectal cancer. The sample consisted of PBMCs. The CDR3 loop is CASSQSGSDYGYTF. DNA of the CDR3: TGTGCCAGCAGCCAATCAGGGTCGGACTATGGCTACACCTTC.